This T cell receptor (beta chain) was identified in a study of cytomegalovirus exposure and HLA in healthy donors (TCRdb year 2017). Some background on the complete study: In an earlier analysis of 587 of the donors, 276 Gb of sequence data and some 120 million unique TCR beta sequences from about 179 million T cells were reported. In a later genetic analysis, genome-wide SNP genotypes for about three fifths of the 666 donors were used, and that subset was treated as a discovery cohort. Typing coverage varied by locus: about 629-640 donors for A, B, C, DRB1 and DQB1; approximately 500 for DQA1; around 610 for DPA1; roughly 450 for DPB1. Donor age, sex, ethnicity and CMV serostatus were collected together with the repertoire data. Among under 450 genotyped donors of the cohort, an average of about 240,000 unique TCR beta nucleotide sequences were sequenced per donor, roughly a sixth of them non-productive. The study aimed to test whether signatures of past pathogen exposure could be identified by cataloging public T cell receptors. Both class I and class II loci were covered by HLA typing, at four-digit resolution. To decide whether each TCR beta V gene segment behaved as functional or pseudogenic, an earlier analysis of some 540 of the donors relied on high-throughput TCR beta sequencing. Of the 398 genotyped donors, approximately 83% fell in the genetic ancestry cluster associated with self-reported Caucasian donors. Four to six DR-DQ haplotypes were handled as single units for association and clustering because linkage in the cohort was strong. A separate validation cohort of roughly 120 different subjects was used in addition to the 666-subject first cohort. To predict cytomegalovirus infection status, the study combined high-throughput TCR immunosequencing, statistical association of individual TCRs with disease status, and machine learning. About 330 gigabases of sequencing data and roughly 81 million unique TCR sequences made up an early release that covered 500 to 650 HLA-typed donors. The T cell repertoires of 666 subjects were profiled by immunosequencing and related to cytomegalovirus serostatus. A later analysis re-analyzed previously published TCR beta repertoires from 666 donors and added high-resolution HLA genotyping to study TCR occurrence patterns. In the later analysis, no new phenotypic data were used to find candidate immune exposures; instead, reliance was placed on TCR beta sequences and their occurrence across donors. Every repertoire in the discovery cohort had been generated on one and the same sequencing platform.

Study-level results and caveats: At a false discovery rate of 0.05, a later analysis linked about 16,000 TCR beta sequences to specific HLA alleles. Assigning TCR associations to individual alleles was difficult when HLA alleles, especially DR and DQ, strongly co-occurred. The 87-base-pair reads could not distinguish some IMGT-functional V segments, including TRBV6-2 and TRBV6-3, so those segments were excluded. In a later analysis, the rate of TCR association differed among HLA loci, with DRB1 alleles having the most associated TCRs and HLA-C alleles having the fewest. Most CMV-associated TCR beta chains appeared to be HLA-restricted in a later analysis, and the HLA associations seemed to be driven largely by CMV exposure. Broadly in line with IMGT annotations, most TCR beta V segments showed up in productive rearrangements about 90% or about 30% of the time in an earlier analysis of several hundred of the donors. In this cohort, only TCR beta chains were sequenced, and detectable features were limited by the absence of alpha or paired-chain data. The sequencing pipeline was judged likely to have produced a cluster of highly shared sequence variants as a technical artifact. An association between a missense DCLRE1C variant and V-gene and J-gene trimming of TCR beta chains was found in a later genetic analysis and replicated in an independent cohort. Because HLA typing was missing for some donors at each locus, association tests included only the typed subset. Cytomegalovirus status was reported to be diagnosed by the classifier with high specificity and sensitivity in both the original and validation cohorts. Presence/absence analyses assumed roughly uniform sequencing depth across donors, an assumption that may not hold. In a later genetic analysis, fewer N-insertions in productive TCRs were reported among donors in an Asian-associated ancestry cluster than the roughly 700-donor mean. Because counts were too low, about 15 rarely observed V segments, including chromosome 9 orphons, were left out of the earlier analysis of over 550 of the donors. Linkage disequilibrium might explain the correlated functional status among segregating V segments, but an unknown experimental factor could not be excluded. A later analysis found that HLA-associated TCR beta chains were more clonally expanded and had lower generation probabilities than equally common non-associated chains. A further reported finding was that TCR beta sequences accurately predicted the HLA-A and HLA-B alleles for most subjects in the first cohort. A later analysis reported that several top co-occurrence clusters appeared linked to parvovirus B19, influenza, CMV and Epstein-Barr virus. A few of the identified cytomegalovirus-associated TCR beta chains were confirmed in vitro to be specific for cytomegalovirus antigens. While some public TCRs were present in many individuals, most TCR sequences turned up only very rarely across donors. Immune exposure information for the cohort was limited to CMV serostatus. The authors suggested that the approach could potentially be extended to other disease states and immunological phenotypes. The study listed approximately 150 TCR beta chains as associated with cytomegalovirus.

Regarding this clone: This receptor's antigen is unknown. No clone much larger than this one lies a single base away; base qualities are absent.

From cysteine to phenylalanine, the CDR3 is 18 amino acids long. Just the 54-base CDR3 DNA is kept, in frame starting at base 1. As encoded in the germline V gene, CDR1 is SGHRS while CDR2 is YFSETQ. Relative to germline, V is 4 bases shorter and J is 7 bases shorter, with 26 bases between their ends. The cohort was made up of around 720 healthy bone marrow donors. All cohort members were sampled while nominally healthy, although unrecorded immune exposures were likely present. The donor tested CMV seronegative, placing the donor among the roughly 340 seronegative members of the cohort. A peripheral blood sample was provided by each donor, and peripheral blood mononuclear cells were used for TCR beta sequencing. Genomic DNA extraction from the blood cell samples was performed with the Qiagen DNeasy Blood Extraction Kit. Library creation used the immunoSEQ multiplex PCR assay. For the multiplex PCR, a mixture combining 60 forward primers for TCR Vbeta segments and 13 reverse primers for TCR Jbeta segments was used. Amplification of the CDR3 region of rearranged TCR beta genes was performed with a multiplex PCR assay on genomic DNA. On the Illumina HiSeq System, the amplified TCR beta libraries were sequenced as 87-base-pair reads. The authors processed their data as follows. A later analysis counted tens of millions of unique TCR beta chains across the 690 or so repertoires, and roughly 10 million of these chains were shared by at least two donors. Raw reads were error-corrected and collapsed into unique sequences with a nearest-neighbor algorithm that merged closely related sequences to remove PCR and sequencing errors. To assign V, D and J gene segments, CDR3 sequences were aligned to IMGT reference sequences. For a sequence to be retained, a match of at least six nucleotides was required to both a V gene segment and a J gene segment. Rearrangements were called productive when the CDR3 lacked stop codons and stayed in frame with V and J; all others were non-productive. Following IMGT convention, CDR3 was defined as the stretch from the second conserved V-encoded cysteine up to the conserved J-encoded phenylalanine. Sequences without an unambiguous match to a single V gene segment were excluded from the earlier analysis of a few hundred of the donors. In an earlier analysis of approximately 550 of the donors, V segments were called functional above 56.7% productive rearrangements and were called segregating when the between-donor standard deviation exceeded 5%. A statistical classification framework was developed to diagnose cytomegalovirus status using the catalog of TCR beta chain sequences. In a later analysis, V and J genes were assigned by comparing TCR nucleotide sequences against IMGT/GENE-DB human TR gene sequences. In a later analysis, CDR3 sequences and most-parsimonious VDJ recombination scenarios were assigned using the TCRdist pipeline. In a later analysis, every TCR beta chain was defined by the combination of its CDR3 amino acid sequence and its V-gene family, and reads without a unique V-gene family were dropped. A later analysis removed over 500 highly shared, low-generation-probability nucleotide sequences to deal with suspected cross-contamination and a sequencing artifact. A later analysis calculated a clonal expansion index for each public chain from normalized within-repertoire ranks of inferred template counts. In a later analysis, generation probabilities were computed with a VDJ recombination model fitted to out-of-frame rearrangements, and the resulting probabilities were checked against IGoR. In a later analysis, hypergeometric tests were used to score TCR-TCR, TCR-HLA and TCR-CMV co-occurrence, with a repertoire-size bias correction applied to TCR pairs. In a later analysis, false discovery rates were estimated by permuting HLA or CMV assignments 20 times. In a later analysis, co-occurring TCRs were grouped with DBSCAN, and TCRdist sequence similarity was added when clustering was performed within HLA-allele-positive subsets. Repertoires with fewer than 30,000 or more than 120,000 public chains, plus five repertoires with anomalous nucleotide sharing, were excluded from co-occurrence clustering. The immuneACCESS repertoire file appears here via TCRdb, limited to in-frame rearrangements. These files lack a portion of the clones; in checked studies, under half of the deficit traces to unresolved V genes, and the cause of the others is not known. V and J calls and clone size are given by that table; D and trimming were obtained from the DNA. The sample table holds some 150,000 clones, of which 80% were seen once. The top ten clonotypes cover roughly 2.2% of the sample.

This TCR came from a young man in good health and CMV-seronegative. The rearranged segments are TRBV5-1 and TRBJ1-4, with TRBD1 perhaps the D gene, on 6 matching bases. Sequencing used PBMCs. The DNA is as follows: TGCGCCAGCAGCCCCCGAGGGGGGGACACTTTAGAAGGTGAAAAACTGTTTTTT. Its protein product is CASSPRGGDTLEGEKLFF.